The 5 T cell receptor beta chains below were found in one sample sequenced in a study of blood T cell repertoires in COVID-19. Produced via immunoSEQ multiplex PCR; TCRdb's table is partial and in-frame only. Found here are 230,000 or so clones, 70% to 85% of them singletons; the top ten hold approximately 1.3%. The sequenced sample was peripheral blood. The source is a middle-aged woman who had recovered from COVID-19.

The chain carries TRBV29-1 and TRBJ2-2, with D tentatively TRBD2 (6 bases). CDR3 length: 12 residues. Germline assignment: CDR1 SQVTM and CDR2 ANQGSEA. Trimming pared 7 bases from V and 3 bases from J, leaving 9 bases between. The chain's CDR3 is CSAGEHTGELFF. CDR3 sequence (DNA): TGCAGCGCGGGGGAGCACACCGGGGAGCTGTTTTTT.

The chain combines TRBV10-3 with TRBJ2-2, with D possibly being TRBD1 (5 bases). V lost 10 bases and J 1 base, leaving 10 bases between the germline ends. Per germline, CDR1 ENHRY and CDR2 SYGVKD. The CDR3 runs to 13 residues. In nucleotides, the CDR3 is TGTGCCACAAGGACAAGGAACACCGGGGAGCTGTTTTTT. As protein: CATRTRNTGELFF.

The V gene is TRBV11-2, the J gene TRBJ1-1, with D possibly matching TRBD1 (5 bases). V was clipped by 3 bases and J by 11 bases, with 16 bases between them. Germline assignment: CDR1 SGHAT and CDR2 FQNNGV. The CDR3 covers 13 residues. CDR3 protein: CASSFATRGVAFF. In DNA form, the CDR3 reads TGTGCCAGCAGCTTTGCCACCCGGGGGGTGGCTTTCTTT.

The chain employs TRBV9 and TRBJ2-4; 7 nucleotides match TRBD1. Trimming cost V 3 bases and J 7 bases; bases outside gene matches: 7. CDR3 length: 14 residues. CDR1 is SGDLS and CDR2 is YYNGEE in the germline V gene. CDR3 loop: CASSDDRAGNIQYF. CDR3 nucleotides: TGTGCCAGCAGCGACGACAGGGCCGGGAACATTCAGTACTTC.

V and J are TRBV4-3 and TRBJ2-7, with 9 bases fitting TRBD2. The CDR3 contains 14 residues. The V gene end was trimmed by 4 bases and the J gene end by 6 bases; junction bases not matched to a gene: 7. Germline V gene data show CDR1 as LGHNA and CDR2 as YSLEER. This CDR3 reads CASSPGLAMGEQYF. DNA for the CDR3: TGCGCCAGCAGCCCCGGACTAGCGATGGGCGAGCAGTACTTC.